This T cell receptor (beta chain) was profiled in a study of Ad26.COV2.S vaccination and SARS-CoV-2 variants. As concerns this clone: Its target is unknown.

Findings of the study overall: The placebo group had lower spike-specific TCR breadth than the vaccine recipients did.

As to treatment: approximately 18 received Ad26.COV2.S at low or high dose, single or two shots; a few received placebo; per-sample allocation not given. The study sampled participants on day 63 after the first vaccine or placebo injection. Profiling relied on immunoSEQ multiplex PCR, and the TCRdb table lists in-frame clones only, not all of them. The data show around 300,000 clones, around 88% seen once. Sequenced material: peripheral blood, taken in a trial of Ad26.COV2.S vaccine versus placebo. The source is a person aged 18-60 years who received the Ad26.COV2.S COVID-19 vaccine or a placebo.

The DNA of the CDR3 is TGTGCCAGCAGCCCTAGCGGGATTAGCACAGATACGCAGTATTTT. Its protein product is CASSPSGISTDTQYF. This chain uses TRBV7-9 with TRBJ2-3; 9 nucleotides match TRBD2. Per the germline V gene, CDR1 is SEHNR and CDR2 is FQNEAQ (reference sequence). V lost 5 bases to trimming and J lost 0 bases; unmatched junction nucleotides: 3. CDR3 length equals 15 residues.